The T cell receptor (beta chain) described here comes from a study of cytomegalovirus exposure and HLA in healthy donors (dated by TCRdb to 2016 to 2017). General notes on the study: In an earlier analysis of around 540 of the donors, roughly 300 Gb of sequence data and just under 120 million unique TCR beta sequences from 150 million to 200 million T cells were reported. The study was designed to test whether signatures of past pathogen exposure could be identified by cataloging public T cell receptors. To predict cytomegalovirus infection status, the study brought together high-throughput TCR immunosequencing, statistical association of individual TCRs with disease status, and machine learning. A later analysis re-examined previously published TCR beta repertoires from around 670 donors and added high-resolution HLA genotyping to investigate patterns of TCR occurrence. Roughly 5 DR-DQ haplotypes were handled as single units for association and clustering, since linkage in the cohort was strong. Class I and class II HLA loci were covered by the typing at four-digit resolution. An earlier analysis of 587 of the donors used high-throughput TCR beta sequencing to judge whether each TCR beta V gene segment behaved as functional or pseudogenic. The study profiled the T cell repertoires of 550 to 700 subjects by immunosequencing and related them to cytomegalovirus serostatus. An early release covering just under 650 HLA-typed donors comprised around 300 gigabases of sequencing data and around 85 million unique TCR sequences. On average, around 200,000 unique TCR beta nucleotide sequences were sequenced per donor among some 420 genotyped donors of the cohort, with about 19% of those sequences being non-productive. Among the roughly 390 genotyped donors, around 81% belonged to the genetic ancestry cluster associated with self-reported Caucasian donors. Besides the first cohort of roughly 660 subjects, a separate validation cohort made up of 120 different subjects was used. Typing coverage varied by locus: roughly 620-640 donors for A, B, C, DRB1 and DQB1; roughly 560 for DQA1; approximately 610 for DPA1; about 450 for DPB1. A later genetic analysis took genome-wide SNP genotypes for about 55% of the roughly 670 donors and used that subset as a discovery cohort. All discovery cohort repertoires had been generated on a single sequencing platform. Donor age, sex, ethnicity and CMV serostatus were collected together with the repertoire data. In the later analysis, no new phenotypic data were used to find candidate immune exposures; instead, reliance was placed on TCR beta sequences and their occurrence across donors. Paper-wide results and their limitations: The classifier was reported to diagnose cytomegalovirus status with high specificity and sensitivity in both the original and validation cohorts. The authors suggested that the approach could potentially be extended to other disease states and immunological phenotypes. Compared with equally common non-associated chains, HLA-associated TCR beta chains in a later analysis were more clonally expanded and had lower generation probabilities. A further reported finding was that TCR beta sequences accurately predicted the HLA-A and HLA-B alleles for most subjects in the first cohort. CMV serostatus was the only immune exposure information available for the cohort. A later analysis reported that several top co-occurrence clusters appeared linked to parvovirus B19, influenza, CMV and Epstein-Barr virus. The 87-base-pair reads could not distinguish some IMGT-functional V segments, including TRBV6-2 and TRBV6-3, so those segments were excluded. Because counts were too low, more than 15 rarely observed V segments, including chromosome 9 orphons, were left out of the earlier analysis of approximately 500 of the donors. V-gene and J-gene trimming of TCR beta chains was associated with a missense DCLRE1C variant in a later genetic analysis, and the association was replicated in an independent cohort. Because HLA typing was missing for some donors at each locus, association tests included only the typed subset. In this cohort, only TCR beta chains were sequenced, and detectable features were limited by the absence of alpha or paired-chain data. Three of the identified cytomegalovirus-associated TCR beta chains were confirmed in vitro to be specific for cytomegalovirus antigens. In a later analysis, the rate of TCR association differed among HLA loci, with DRB1 alleles having the most associated TCRs and HLA-C alleles having the fewest. Correlated functional status among segregating V segments might reflect linkage disequilibrium, but an unknown experimental factor could not be ruled out. Assigning TCR associations to individual alleles was difficult when HLA alleles, especially DR and DQ, strongly co-occurred. A later analysis found that most CMV-associated TCR beta chains appeared HLA-restricted, with HLA associations seemingly driven largely by CMV exposure. In a later genetic analysis, fewer N-insertions in productive TCRs were reported among donors in an Asian-associated ancestry cluster than the roughly 700-donor mean. A later analysis associated 16,951 TCR beta sequences with specific HLA alleles at a false discovery rate of 0.05. A cluster of highly shared sequence variants was judged likely to represent a technical artifact of the sequencing pipeline. Most TCR sequences were seen in very few donors, while some public TCRs were found in many individuals. A total of roughly 160 TCR beta chains were listed by the study as associated with cytomegalovirus. Broadly in line with IMGT annotations, most TCR beta V segments showed up in productive rearrangements about 87% or about 30% of the time in an earlier analysis of under 700 of the donors. Roughly uniform sequencing depth across donors was assumed in presence/absence analyses, although this assumption may not hold.

Library prep was done by the immunoSEQ multiplex PCR assay. A mixture of 60 forward primers for TCR Vbeta segments and 13 reverse primers for TCR Jbeta segments was used in the multiplex PCR. The CDR3 region of rearranged TCR beta genes was amplified from genomic DNA by a multiplex PCR assay. On the Illumina HiSeq System, the amplified TCR beta libraries were sequenced as 87-base-pair reads. Regarding the original processing steps: In a later analysis, some 80 million unique TCR beta chains were counted across the roughly 670 repertoires, and around 10 million of these chains were shared by at least two donors. To remove PCR and sequencing errors, raw reads were error-corrected and collapsed into unique sequences using a nearest-neighbor algorithm that merged closely related sequences. Alignment of CDR3 sequences to IMGT reference sequences was used to assign V, D and J gene segments. For a sequence to be retained, at least a six-nucleotide match to both a V gene segment and a J gene segment was required. Rearrangements were called productive when the CDR3 lacked stop codons and stayed in frame with V and J; all others were non-productive. CDR3 was defined according to IMGT convention as the region running from the second conserved V-encoded cysteine to the conserved J-encoded phenylalanine. The earlier analysis of fewer than 700 of the donors excluded sequences that lacked an unambiguous match to a single V gene segment. An earlier analysis of over 450 of the donors classified V segments as functional when productive rearrangements were above 56.7% and as segregating when the standard deviation between donors was above 5%. A statistical classification framework was developed to diagnose cytomegalovirus status using the catalog of TCR beta chain sequences. In a later analysis, TCR nucleotide sequences were compared against IMGT/GENE-DB human TR gene sequences so that V and J genes could be assigned. Using the TCRdist pipeline, a later analysis assigned CDR3 sequences along with most-parsimonious VDJ recombination scenarios. In a later analysis, each TCR beta chain was defined by its CDR3 amino acid sequence together with its V-gene family, and reads lacking a unique V-gene family were excluded. A later analysis removed several hundred highly shared, low-generation-probability nucleotide sequences to deal with suspected cross-contamination and a sequencing artifact. A later analysis calculated a clonal expansion index for each public chain from normalized within-repertoire ranks of inferred template counts. A later analysis computed generation probabilities with a VDJ recombination model fitted to out-of-frame rearrangements, and checked the results against IGoR. In a later analysis, hypergeometric tests were used to score TCR-TCR, TCR-HLA and TCR-CMV co-occurrence, with a repertoire-size bias correction applied to TCR pairs. To estimate false discovery rates, a later analysis permuted the HLA or CMV assignments 20 times. In a later analysis, co-occurring TCRs were grouped using DBSCAN, and TCRdist sequence similarity was added for clustering within HLA-allele-positive subsets. Co-occurrence clustering excluded repertoires with fewer than 30,000 or more than 120,000 public chains, plus five with anomalous nucleotide sharing. TCRdb's version of the immuneACCESS table is confined to in-frame rearrangements and falls short of the full clone set. An unresolved V gene accounts for under half of the shortfall where checked; the remainder is of unknown origin. V and J calls and clone size come straight from that table; D and trimming were deduced from the DNA. The table for this sample lists more than 85,000 clones; about 80% of them were counted only once. More than 6% of the sample comes from the top ten.

V and J lose 2 bases and 3 bases, and a span of 20 bases separates them. The CDR3 holds 17 amino acids from the cysteine to the phenylalanine. Just the 51-base CDR3 DNA is kept, in frame starting at base 1. Per the germline V gene, SGHVS is the CDR1 and FNYEAQ is the CDR2. The cohort comprised approximately 700 healthy bone marrow donors. At the time of sampling, all cohort members were nominally healthy, though unrecorded immune exposures were likely present. The donor tested CMV seropositive, placing the donor among the roughly 300 seropositive members of the cohort. A peripheral blood sample was provided by each donor, and peripheral blood mononuclear cells were used for TCR beta sequencing. The Qiagen DNeasy Blood Extraction Kit was used to extract genomic DNA from the blood cell samples. Notes on this clone: This receptor's antigen is unknown. One base away there is no much larger clone; base qualities are not given.

The receptor was derived from a woman in her forties or fifties in good health and CMV-seropositive. The chain is assembled from TRBV7-6 and TRBJ2-7; the D gene is perhaps TRBD2, from 5 matching bases. The sequencing input was PBMCs. The nucleotide sequence is TGTGCCAGCAGCTTATCCCCGTACAGCGGATCTTTCTACGAGCAGTACTTC. Its amino acids are CASSLSPYSGSFYEQYF.